This TCR beta chain was recovered during a study of cytomegalovirus exposure and HLA in healthy donors. Only a few counts were recorded for this clone. The V end was cut by 5 bases, the J end by 3 bases, with 17 bases between. CDR3 length equals 15 residues. The germline V gene has CDR1 SGHNT and CDR2 YYREEE (reference sequence). Researchers ran the PCR with 60 Vbeta and 13 Jbeta primers. Profiled with immunoSEQ multiplex PCR; TCRdb holds only in-frame clones, not every one. The sample yields fewer than 150,000 clones, over 60% seen once. Specimen: PBMCs. The rearrangement uses TRBV5-4 and TRBJ1-2; TRBD1 is a possible D gene (5 bases). The TCR sequence derives from a woman aged 40 to 50 in good health and CMV-seropositive. The CDR3 DNA is TGTGCCAGCAGTCCCTCCCAGGGTTTGGACTATGGCTACACCTTC. As protein: CASSPSQGLDYGYTF.